The T cell receptor (beta chain) described here comes from a study of T cells of healthy individuals. Many counts were recorded for this clonotype. TCRdb reprocessed the 5' RACE reads via MiXCR and lists one record per CDR3 protein. Among 60,000 to 70,000 distinct CDR3 sequences listed, roughly 15% were seen once. CDR1 and CDR2 (germline): SGDLS, YYNGEE. V was clipped by 2 bases and J by 5 bases, with 19 bases between them. The CDR3 is made up of 16 amino acids. The rearrangement links TRBV9 to TRBJ2-5; D is uncertain. This TCR came from a human donor in good health. CDR3 in DNA: TGTGCCAGCAGCGTCCGAGCACCCCCGTGGTTGGAGACCCAGTACTTC. It yields the protein CASSVRAPPWLETQYF.